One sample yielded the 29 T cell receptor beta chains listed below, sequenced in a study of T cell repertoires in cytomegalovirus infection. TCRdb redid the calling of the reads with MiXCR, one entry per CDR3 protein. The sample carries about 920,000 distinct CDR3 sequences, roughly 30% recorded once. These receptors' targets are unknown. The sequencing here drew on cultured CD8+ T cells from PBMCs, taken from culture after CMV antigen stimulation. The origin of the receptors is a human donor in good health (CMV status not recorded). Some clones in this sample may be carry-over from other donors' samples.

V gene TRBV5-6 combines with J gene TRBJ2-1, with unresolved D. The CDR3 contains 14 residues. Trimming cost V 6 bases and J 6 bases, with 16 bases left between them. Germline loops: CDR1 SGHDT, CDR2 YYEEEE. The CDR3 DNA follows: TGTGCCAGCATCGGTGGCTTAAGGGTCAATGAGCAGTTCTTC. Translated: CASIGGLRVNEQFF.

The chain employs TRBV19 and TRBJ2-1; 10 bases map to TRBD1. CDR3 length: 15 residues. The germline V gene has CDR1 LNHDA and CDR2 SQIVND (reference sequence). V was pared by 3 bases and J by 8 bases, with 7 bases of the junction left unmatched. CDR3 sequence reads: CASSMGSGTGDEQFF. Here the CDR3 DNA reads TGTGCCAGTAGTATGGGTAGCGGGACAGGGGATGAGCAGTTCTTC.

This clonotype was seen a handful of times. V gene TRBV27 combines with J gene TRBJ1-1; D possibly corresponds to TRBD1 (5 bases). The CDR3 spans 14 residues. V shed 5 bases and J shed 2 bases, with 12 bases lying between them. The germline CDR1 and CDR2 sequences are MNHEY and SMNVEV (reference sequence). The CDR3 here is CASSPLDTNTEAFF. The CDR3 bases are TGTGCCAGCAGTCCTCTGGACACAAACACTGAAGCTTTCTTT.

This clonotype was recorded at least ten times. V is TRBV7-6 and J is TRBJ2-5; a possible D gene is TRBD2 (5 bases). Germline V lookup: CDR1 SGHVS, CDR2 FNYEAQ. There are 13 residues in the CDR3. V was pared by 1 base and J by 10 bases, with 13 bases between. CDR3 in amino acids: CASSLGGPNGQYF. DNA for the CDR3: TGTGCCAGCAGCTTAGGCGGGCCCAACGGCCAGTACTTC.

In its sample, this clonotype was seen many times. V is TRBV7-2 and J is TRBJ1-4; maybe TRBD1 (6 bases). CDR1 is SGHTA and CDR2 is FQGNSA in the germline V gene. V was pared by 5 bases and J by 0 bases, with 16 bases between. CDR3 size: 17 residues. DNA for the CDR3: TGTGCCAGCAGCCTCCCGACGGGGGGCTCAACTAATGAAAAACTGTTTTTT. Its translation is CASSLPTGGSTNEKLFF.

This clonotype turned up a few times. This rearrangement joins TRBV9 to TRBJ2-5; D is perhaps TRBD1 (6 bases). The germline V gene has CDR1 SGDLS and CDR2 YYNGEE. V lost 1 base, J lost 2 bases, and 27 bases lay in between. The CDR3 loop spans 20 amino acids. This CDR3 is CASSVHGPGVGALDQETQYF. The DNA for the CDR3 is TGTGCCAGCAGCGTACACGGGCCGGGCGTGGGGGCCCTCGATCAAGAGACCCAGTACTTC. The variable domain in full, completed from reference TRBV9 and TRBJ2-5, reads DSGVTQTPKHLITATGQRVTLRCSPRSGDLSVYWYQQSLDQGLQFLIQYYNGEERAKGNILERFSAQQFPDLHSELNLSSLELGDSALYFCASSVHGPGVGALDQETQYFGPGTRLLVL.

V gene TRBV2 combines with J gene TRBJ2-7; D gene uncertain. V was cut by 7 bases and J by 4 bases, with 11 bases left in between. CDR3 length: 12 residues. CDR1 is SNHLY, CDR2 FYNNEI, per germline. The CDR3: CASTEDGYEQYF. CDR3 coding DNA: TGTGCCAGCACCGAAGACGGTTACGAGCAGTACTTC.

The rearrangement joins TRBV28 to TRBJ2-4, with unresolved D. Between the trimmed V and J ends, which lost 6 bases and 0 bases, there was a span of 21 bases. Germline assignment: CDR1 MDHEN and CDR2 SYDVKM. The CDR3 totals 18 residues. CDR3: CASSPVTVKLLAKNIQYF. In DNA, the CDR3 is TGTGCCAGCAGCCCCGTCACAGTAAAACTGCTAGCCAAAAACATTCAGTACTTC.

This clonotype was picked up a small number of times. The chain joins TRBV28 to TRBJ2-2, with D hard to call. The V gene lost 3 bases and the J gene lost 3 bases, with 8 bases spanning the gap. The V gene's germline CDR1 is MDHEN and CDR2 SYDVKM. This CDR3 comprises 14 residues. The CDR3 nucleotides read TGTGCCAGCAGTTTTCCCCACGACACCGGGGAGCTGTTTTTT. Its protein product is CASSFPHDTGELFF.

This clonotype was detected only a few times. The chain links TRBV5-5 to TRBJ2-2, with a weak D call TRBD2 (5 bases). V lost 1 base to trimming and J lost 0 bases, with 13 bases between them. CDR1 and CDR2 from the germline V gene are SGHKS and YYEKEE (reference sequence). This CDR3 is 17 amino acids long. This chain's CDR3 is CASSLRARGSNTGELFF. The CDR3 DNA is TGTGCCAGCAGCTTGAGGGCCCGGGGTTCGAACACCGGGGAGCTGTTTTTT.

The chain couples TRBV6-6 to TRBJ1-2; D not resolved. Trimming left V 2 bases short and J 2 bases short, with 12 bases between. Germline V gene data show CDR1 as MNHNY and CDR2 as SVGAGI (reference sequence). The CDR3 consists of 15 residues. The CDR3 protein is CASSYQPILNYGYTF. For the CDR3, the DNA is TGTGCCAGCAGTTACCAACCCATCTTAAACTATGGCTACACCTTC.

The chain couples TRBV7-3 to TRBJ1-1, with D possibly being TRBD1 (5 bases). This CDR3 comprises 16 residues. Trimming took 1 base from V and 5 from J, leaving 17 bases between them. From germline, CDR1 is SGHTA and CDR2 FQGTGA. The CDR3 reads CASSLSGAGPRTEAFF. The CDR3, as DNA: TGTGCCAGCAGCTTAAGTGGGGCGGGCCCGCGTACTGAAGCTTTCTTT.

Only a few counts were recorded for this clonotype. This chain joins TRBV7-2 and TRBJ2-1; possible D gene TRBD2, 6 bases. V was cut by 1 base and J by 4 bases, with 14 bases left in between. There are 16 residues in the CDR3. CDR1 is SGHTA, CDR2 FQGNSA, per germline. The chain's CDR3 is CASSLGRLAFYNEQFF. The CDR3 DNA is TGTGCCAGCAGCTTAGGGCGGCTAGCGTTTTACAATGAGCAGTTCTTC. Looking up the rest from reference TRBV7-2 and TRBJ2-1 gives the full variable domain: GAGVSQSPSNKVTEKGKDVELRCDPISGHTALYWYRQSLGQGLEFLIYFQGNSAPDKSGLPSDRFSAERTGGSVSTLTIQRTQQEDSAVYLCASSLGRLAFYNEQFFGPGTRLTVL.

DNA of the CDR3: TGTGCCAGCGGAACAGGGTGGTCCGGGGAGCTGTTTTTT. Translated, it gives CASGTGWSGELFF. The V and J genes are TRBV12-3 or TRBV12-4 and TRBJ2-2, with a weak D call TRBD1 (6 bases). V was clipped by 8 bases and J by 6 bases, with 13 bases between them. The CDR3 is made up of 13 amino acids.

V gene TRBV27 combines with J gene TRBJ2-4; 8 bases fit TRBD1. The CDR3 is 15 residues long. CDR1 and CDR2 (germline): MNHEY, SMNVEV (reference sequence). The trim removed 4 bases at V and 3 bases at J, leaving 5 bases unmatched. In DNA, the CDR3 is TGTGCCAGCAGTTCCCAGGGGGCTGTCAAAAACATTCAGTACTTC. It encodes CASSSQGAVKNIQYF.

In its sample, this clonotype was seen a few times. CDR3: CASSSAGGPEKLFF. The CDR3 DNA follows: TGTGCCAGCAGTTCGGCAGGGGGCCCTGAAAAACTGTTTTTT. The chain joins TRBV27 to TRBJ1-4, with 8 bases matching TRBD1. J lost 7 bases, V lost 4 bases, and 5 bases had no gene match. CDR1 is MNHEY, CDR2 SMNVEV, per germline (reference sequence). CDR3 length: 14 amino acids.

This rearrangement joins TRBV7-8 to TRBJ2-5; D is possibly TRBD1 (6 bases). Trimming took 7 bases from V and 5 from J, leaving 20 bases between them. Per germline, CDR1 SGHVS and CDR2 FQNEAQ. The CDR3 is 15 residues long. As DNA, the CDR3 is TGTGCCAGCAACAATAGGGGGACGCAGGACGAGACCCAGTACTTC. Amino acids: CASNNRGTQDETQYF.

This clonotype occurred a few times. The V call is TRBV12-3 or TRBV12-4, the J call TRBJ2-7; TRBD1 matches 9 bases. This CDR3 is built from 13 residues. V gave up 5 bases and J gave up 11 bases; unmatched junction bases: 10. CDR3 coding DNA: TGTGCCAGCAGTCCGTCGCCCGGACAGGGGAAGTACTTC. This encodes CASSPSPGQGKYF.

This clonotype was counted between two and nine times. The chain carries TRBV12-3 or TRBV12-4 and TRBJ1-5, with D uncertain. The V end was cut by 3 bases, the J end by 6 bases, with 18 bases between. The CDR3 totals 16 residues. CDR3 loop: CASSFSPPASIQPQHF. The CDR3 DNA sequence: TGTGCCAGCAGTTTCTCACCTCCCGCCAGTATTCAGCCCCAGCATTTT.

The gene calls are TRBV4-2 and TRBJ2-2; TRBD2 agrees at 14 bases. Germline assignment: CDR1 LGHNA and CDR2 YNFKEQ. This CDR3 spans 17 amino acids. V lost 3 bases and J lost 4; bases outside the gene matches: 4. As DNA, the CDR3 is TGTGCCAGCAGCCAGGATGGGACTAGCGGGGGCACCGGGGAGCTGTTTTTT. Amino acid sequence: CASSQDGTSGGTGELFF.

CDR3 amino acids: CASSTRTTQGSDTQYF. The CDR3 DNA is TGTGCCAGTAGTACCAGGACTACCCAAGGGTCTGATACGCAGTATTTT. The chain combines TRBV19 with TRBJ2-3; TRBD2 is a possible D gene (6 bases). This CDR3 has 16 amino acids. V lost 4 bases and J lost 6, with 20 bases in between. In germline, CDR1 is LNHDA, CDR2 SQIVND (reference sequence).

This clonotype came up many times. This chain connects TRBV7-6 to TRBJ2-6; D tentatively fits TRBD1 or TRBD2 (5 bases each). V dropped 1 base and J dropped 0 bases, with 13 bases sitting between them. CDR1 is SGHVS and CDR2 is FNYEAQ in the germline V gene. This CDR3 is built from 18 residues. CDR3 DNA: TGTGCCAGCAGCTTAGTGGGACCTTGGCTCTCTGGGGCCAACGTCCTGACTTTC. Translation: CASSLVGPWLSGANVLTF.

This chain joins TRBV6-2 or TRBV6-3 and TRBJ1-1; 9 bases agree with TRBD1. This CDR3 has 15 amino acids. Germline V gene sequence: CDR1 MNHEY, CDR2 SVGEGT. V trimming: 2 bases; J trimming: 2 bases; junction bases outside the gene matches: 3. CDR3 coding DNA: TGTGCCAGCAGTTACACGGACAGGGGTAACACTGAAGCTTTCTTT. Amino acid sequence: CASSYTDRGNTEAFF.

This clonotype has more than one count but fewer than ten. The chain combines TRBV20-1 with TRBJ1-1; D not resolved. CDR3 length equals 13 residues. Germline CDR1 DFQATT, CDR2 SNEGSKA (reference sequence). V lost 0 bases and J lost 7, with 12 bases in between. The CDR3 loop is CSARDREHYEAFF. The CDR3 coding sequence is TGCAGTGCTAGAGATAGGGAACATTATGAAGCTTTCTTT.

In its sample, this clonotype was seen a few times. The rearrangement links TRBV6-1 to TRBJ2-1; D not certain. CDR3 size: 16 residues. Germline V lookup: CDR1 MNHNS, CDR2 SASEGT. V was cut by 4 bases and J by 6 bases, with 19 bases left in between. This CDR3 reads CASSADGSWEANEQFF. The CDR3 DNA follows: TGTGCCAGCAGTGCCGACGGGTCTTGGGAAGCCAATGAGCAGTTCTTC.

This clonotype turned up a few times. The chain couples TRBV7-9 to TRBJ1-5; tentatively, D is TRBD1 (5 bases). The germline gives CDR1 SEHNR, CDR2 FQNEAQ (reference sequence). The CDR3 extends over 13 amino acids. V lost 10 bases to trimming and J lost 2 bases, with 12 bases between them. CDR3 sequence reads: CAISQGGNQPQHF. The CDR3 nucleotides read TGTGCCATCTCCCAGGGAGGCAATCAGCCCCAGCATTTT.

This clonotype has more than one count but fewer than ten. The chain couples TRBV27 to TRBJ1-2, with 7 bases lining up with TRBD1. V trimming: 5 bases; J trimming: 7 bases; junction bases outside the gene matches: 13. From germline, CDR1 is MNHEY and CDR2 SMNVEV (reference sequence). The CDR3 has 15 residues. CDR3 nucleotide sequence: TGTGCCAGCAGTATCACGGGACAGCTGGCAGTTGGCTACACCTTC. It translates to CASSITGQLAVGYTF.

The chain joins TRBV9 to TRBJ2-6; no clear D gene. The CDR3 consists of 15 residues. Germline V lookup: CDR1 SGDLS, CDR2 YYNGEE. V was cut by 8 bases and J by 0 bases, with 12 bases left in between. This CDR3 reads CASCRGDSGANVLTF. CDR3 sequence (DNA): TGTGCCAGTTGCCGCGGAGACTCTGGGGCCAACGTCCTGACTTTC. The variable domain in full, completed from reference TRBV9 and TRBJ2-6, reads DSGVTQTPKHLITATGQRVTLRCSPRSGDLSVYWYQQSLDQGLQFLIQYYNGEERAKGNILERFSAQQFPDLHSELNLSSLELGDSALYFCASCRGDSGANVLTFGAGSRLTVL.

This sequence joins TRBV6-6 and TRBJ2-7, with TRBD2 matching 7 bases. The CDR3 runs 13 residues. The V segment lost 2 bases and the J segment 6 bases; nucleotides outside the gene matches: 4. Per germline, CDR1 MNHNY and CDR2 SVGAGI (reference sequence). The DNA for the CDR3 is TGTGCCAGCAGTTACATGTCTAGCGGCGAGCAGTACTTC. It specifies CASSYMSSGEQYF.